Following are 10 T cell receptor beta chains from one sample sequenced in a study of blood T cell repertoires in COVID-19. Libraries were prepared by immunoSEQ multiplex PCR; TCRdb keeps only in-frame clonotypes and omits some of them. Among fewer than 75,000 clones listed, about 82% were seen once. What was sequenced was peripheral blood. These receptors all stem from a human donor in a cohort sampled during active COVID-19.

The chain couples TRBV9 to TRBJ2-1; TRBD1 agrees at 9 bases. V gave up 3 bases and J gave up 4 bases; unmatched junction bases: 11. The CDR3 contains 17 residues. Germline loops: CDR1 SGDLS, CDR2 YYNGEE. CDR3 region: CASSGPPGTGYYNEQFF. The CDR3 nucleotides are TGTGCCAGCAGCGGCCCTCCCGGGACAGGGTATTACAATGAGCAGTTCTTC.

This chain joins TRBV7-2 and TRBJ2-1; D remains unclear. There are 12 residues in the CDR3. Germline CDR1 is SGHTA and CDR2 is FQGNSA. Trimming removed 4 bases from V and 6 bases from J, with 7 bases in between. In DNA form, the CDR3 reads TGTGCCAGCAGCTCGGGTATCAATGAGCAGTTCTTC. It translates to CASSSGINEQFF.

The chain couples TRBV6-5 to TRBJ1-6; 11 nucleotides agree with TRBD1. This CDR3 has 15 residues. The junction had 8 bases not matched to a gene; V was cut back by 6 bases and J by 10 bases. CDR1 MNHEY and CDR2 SVGAGI come from the germline V gene. CDR3 protein: CASSPTGTGGSPLHF. DNA for the CDR3: TGTGCCAGCAGCCCAACCGGGACAGGGGGATCACCCCTCCACTTT.

V usage is TRBV18 and J usage is TRBJ2-7; D ambiguous. The CDR3 has 13 residues. CDR1 is KGHSH, CDR2 LQKENI, per germline. The V end was cut by 8 bases, the J end by 4 bases, with 15 bases between. Here the CDR3 reads CASQRSQSYEQYF. The DNA for the CDR3 is TGTGCCAGCCAAAGGTCACAGTCGTACGAGCAGTACTTC.

The chain joins TRBV3-1 (or the pseudogene TRBV3-2) to TRBJ1-6; 8 bases line up with TRBD1. This CDR3 is 15 amino acids long. V shed 5 bases, J shed 2 bases, and the junction held 2 bases outside the gene matches. The germline V gene encodes CDR1 LGHDT and CDR2 YNNKEL (reference sequence). CDR3 coding DNA: TGTGCCAGCAGCATACAGGGGGCCTATAATTCACCCCTCCACTTT. Protein sequence: CASSIQGAYNSPLHF.

J is TRBJ2-5 and V is TRBV9; 9 bases are shared with TRBD2. From germline, CDR1 is SGDLS and CDR2 YYNGEE. The CDR3 runs 15 residues. V was pared by 0 bases and J by 5 bases, with 5 bases of the junction left unmatched. The CDR3 sequence is CASSVGGLAWETQYF. DNA for the CDR3: TGTGCCAGCAGCGTAGGGGGACTAGCTTGGGAGACCCAGTACTTC.

This chain connects TRBV28 to TRBJ1-5, with a weak D call TRBD1 (5 bases). Trimming stripped 5 bases from V and 7 bases from J, with 12 bases between. The germline gives CDR1 MDHEN, CDR2 SYDVKM. The CDR3 runs 13 residues. The CDR3 nucleotides are TGTGCCAGCAGTCCTCCAGGGATCCAGCCCCAGCATTTT. This encodes CASSPPGIQPQHF.

The rearrangement links TRBV4-1 to TRBJ1-4; D call uncertain. CDR1 is MGHRA, CDR2 YSYEKL, per germline. V dropped 1 base and J dropped 2 bases, with 11 bases sitting between them. The CDR3 is 16 residues long. The CDR3 reads CASSQVVMRTNEKLFF. CDR3 bases: TGCGCCAGCAGCCAAGTCGTCATGAGGACTAATGAAAAACTGTTTTTT.

The V and J genes are TRBV6-5 and TRBJ1-4; D ambiguous. The CDR3 is 14 amino acids. Germline values: CDR1 MNHEY, CDR2 SVGAGI. V gave up 3 bases and J gave up 6 bases, with 11 bases separating them. CDR3 residues: CASSYGRQYEKLFF. DNA for the CDR3: TGTGCCAGCAGTTATGGCAGGCAATATGAAAAACTGTTTTTT.

The V gene is TRBV5-1, the J gene TRBJ1-6; D not resolved. The V gene lost 2 bases and the J gene lost 7 bases, with 4 bases spanning the gap. CDR3 length: 12 residues. Germline lookup yields CDR1 SGHRS and CDR2 YFSETQ. The chain's CDR3 is CASSLENSPLHF. For the CDR3, the DNA is TGCGCCAGCAGCTTAGAGAATTCACCCCTCCACTTT.